This T cell receptor beta chain was identified in a study of naive and memory T cell subsets. Overall study results and limits: Naive and memory subsets had different power law exponents for TCR abundance.

This clonotype appeared many times. Its cognate antigen is unknown. Four subsets defined by CD45RA and CD27 were sorted after CD3, CD4, CD8 and live/dead staining. The beta constant-region primer was an equimolar mix of two oligonucleotides covering TRBC1 and TRBC2. TCRdb used MiXCR to reprocess the UMI-ligation and nested PCR reads, holding one entry per CDR3 protein. The table has 100,000 or so distinct CDR3 sequences, approximately 6.5% seen once; the top ten hold 1.5% to 2%. The V end lost 5 bases, the J end lost 4 bases, and 16 bases lay between the germline ends. The CDR3 runs to 15 residues. Germline CDR1 and CDR2: SGHTA and FQGTGA.

The sequenced sample consisted of central memory CD4+ T cells from blood. The V gene is TRBV7-3, the J gene TRBJ2-3, with a possible D match to TRBD2 (7 bases). The clonotype was recovered from a human donor in good health. Written as DNA, the CDR3 is TGTGCCAGCAGCCACTGGGGGGGCCGCCCAGATACGCAGTATTTT. Its protein product is CASSHWGGRPDTQYF.